The rows below give T cell receptor beta chains drawn from one sample of a study of shared clonotypes between healthy human individuals. Using immunoSEQ multiplex PCR, the repertoire was profiled, and TCRdb retains in-frame clones only, with some absent. Among 950,000 to 1,200,000 clones listed, about 80% were seen once. Sequenced material: memory CD4+ T cells from PBMCs. The receptors originated from a young man in good health. Some clones in this sample may be carry-over from other donors' samples. CDR3s include the opening cysteine and the closing phenylalanine or tryptophan. Each record gives: CDR3 protein, J gene, D gene, V gene. A D gene is named only where the DNA matches it firmly.

cdr3_aa: CATSIRRKDSEAFF
j_call: TRBJ1-1
d_call: NA
v_call: TRBV15

cdr3_aa: CASSIVGSINILTQYF
j_call: TRBJ2-3
d_call: NA
v_call: TRBV19

cdr3_aa: CASSLALGAFNEQFF
j_call: TRBJ2-1
d_call: NA
v_call: TRBV5-1

cdr3_aa: CASSSSGPENTGELFF
j_call: TRBJ2-2
d_call: TRBD2
v_call: TRBV28

cdr3_aa: CASRGDRGLEPQHF
j_call: TRBJ1-5
d_call: TRBD1
v_call: TRBV2

cdr3_aa: CASRAGSSYNEQFF
j_call: TRBJ2-1
d_call: NA
v_call: TRBV6-5

cdr3_aa: CASSLTGPYYGYTF
j_call: TRBJ1-2
d_call: NA
v_call: TRBV28

cdr3_aa: CASSVTSGYTDTQYF
j_call: TRBJ2-3
d_call: TRBD2
v_call: TRBV2

cdr3_aa: CASSLDSGNTGELFF
j_call: TRBJ2-2
d_call: NA
v_call: TRBV5-4

cdr3_aa: CASTEPPKETQYF
j_call: TRBJ2-5
d_call: NA
v_call: TRBV28

cdr3_aa: CASSTPGLGETQYF
j_call: TRBJ2-5
d_call: NA
v_call: TRBV25-1

cdr3_aa: CASSQVEGVLTF
j_call: TRBJ2-6
d_call: NA
v_call: TRBV4-3

cdr3_aa: CASSAAGGREQFF
j_call: TRBJ2-1
d_call: TRBD2
v_call: TRBV11-3

cdr3_aa: CASKRDREGSEQYF
j_call: TRBJ2-7
d_call: TRBD1
v_call: TRBV5-6

cdr3_aa: CSASSSHEQYF
j_call: TRBJ2-7
d_call: NA
v_call: TRBV20-1

cdr3_aa: CSVLRGPKNIQYF
j_call: TRBJ2-4
d_call: NA
v_call: TRBV29-1

cdr3_aa: CASSLDLGEYEQYF
j_call: TRBJ2-7
d_call: NA
v_call: TRBV5-4

cdr3_aa: CASSRITGEEKLFF
j_call: TRBJ1-4
d_call: TRBD1
v_call: TRBV5-1

cdr3_aa: CASSQAPDPDGNTIYF
j_call: TRBJ1-3
d_call: NA
v_call: TRBV4-1

cdr3_aa: CSVARGDQVGGTEAFF
j_call: TRBJ1-1
d_call: TRBD1
v_call: TRBV29-1

cdr3_aa: CASRYGINTEAFF
j_call: TRBJ1-1
d_call: NA
v_call: TRBV5-4

cdr3_aa: CASKRAGETQYF
j_call: TRBJ2-5
d_call: NA
v_call: TRBV2

cdr3_aa: CVLEFYSNQPQHF
j_call: TRBJ1-5
d_call: NA
v_call: TRBV6-1

cdr3_aa: CATSRGRRTDTQYF
j_call: TRBJ2-3
d_call: NA
v_call: TRBV15

cdr3_aa: CASSRRQLLSYEQYF
j_call: TRBJ2-7
d_call: NA
v_call: TRBV2

cdr3_aa: CASSEPASGFYEQYF
j_call: TRBJ2-7
d_call: NA
v_call: TRBV2

cdr3_aa: CASSRDSSYNEQFF
j_call: TRBJ2-1
d_call: TRBD1
v_call: TRBV5-1

cdr3_aa: CASSLAEGVETQYF
j_call: TRBJ2-5
d_call: NA
v_call: TRBV7-2

cdr3_aa: CASRPASVAVVAKNIQYF
j_call: TRBJ2-4
d_call: NA
v_call: TRBV27

cdr3_aa: CASSVFGKGTQYF
j_call: TRBJ2-5
d_call: NA
v_call: TRBV4-1

cdr3_aa: CASSLSSSSGGSPLHF
j_call: TRBJ1-6
d_call: NA
v_call: TRBV5-1

cdr3_aa: CASSQGGQGRQPQHF
j_call: TRBJ1-5
d_call: TRBD1
v_call: TRBV4-2

cdr3_aa: CASSQDRPYLNPEAFF
j_call: TRBJ1-1
d_call: NA
v_call: TRBV4-1

cdr3_aa: CASSVAQGAADEKLFF
j_call: TRBJ1-4
d_call: NA
v_call: TRBV9

cdr3_aa: CASSLALAASYNEQFF
j_call: TRBJ2-1
d_call: TRBD2
v_call: TRBV7-2